The rows below give T cell receptor beta chains drawn from one sample of a study of T cell responses to AZD1222 COVID-19 vaccine. The assay was immunoSEQ multiplex PCR, and TCRdb's table has in-frame clones only and misses some. This table holds approximately 150,000 clones, roughly 88% found once. The sequencing used peripheral blood, collected 28 days after the second dose of the MenACWY control vaccine. All receptors derive from an adult who received the MenACWY meningococcal vaccine as a control. The CDR3 runs from the conserved cysteine through the conserved F or W. Each record gives: J gene, V gene, CDR3 length, D gene, clone size, CDR3 protein, CDR3 DNA. A D gene is named only where the DNA matches it firmly. Expanded clones get a size class; other rows say once, few or many, or leave the size out.

TRBJ1-2 TRBV15 14 . . CATSPRGFQDGYTF TGTGCCACCAGCCCCCGGGGGTTTCAAGATGGCTACACCTTC
TRBJ2-1 TRBV7-3 15 . . CASSLTGESYNEQFF TGTGCCAGCAGCTTAACGGGGGAGTCCTACAATGAGCAGTTCTTC
TRBJ2-2 TRBV28 15 TRBD2 . CASRTGGGNTGELFF TGTGCCAGCAGAACGGGGGGAGGGAACACCGGGGAGCTGTTTTTT
TRBJ1-1 TRBV28 16 TRBD1 . CASSSEGAFGNTEAFF TGTGCCAGCAGCTCTGAGGGGGCGTTTGGAAACACTGAAGCTTTCTTT
TRBJ1-1 TRBV6-5 15 . once CASSYRRRTNTEAFF TGTGCCAGCAGTTACCGACGAAGGACTAACACTGAAGCTTTCTTT
TRBJ1-3 TRBV5-1 15 . . CASSLMSGAGNTIYF TGCGCCAGCAGCTTGATGTCAGGCGCTGGAAACACCATATATTTT
TRBJ2-1 TRBV16 18 TRBD2 . CASSQYASGTSGGSEQFF TGTGCCAGCAGCCAATATGCCTCCGGGACTAGCGGGGGGAGTGAGCAGTTCTTC
TRBJ2-3 TRBV7-9 16 . . CASSLYTDTSTDTQYF TGTGCCAGCAGCTTATACACGGATACTAGCACAGATACGCAGTATTTT
TRBJ1-2 TRBV7-8 17 . . CASSLEPPRGEGYGYTF TGTGCCAGCAGCTTAGAGCCCCCGAGGGGCGAGGGCTATGGCTACACCTTC
TRBJ2-7 TRBV5-4 14 TRBD1 . CASSFGTGAYEQYF TGTGCCAGCAGCTTCGGGACAGGGGCCTACGAGCAGTACTTC
TRBJ2-7 TRBV5-4 15 . . CASSSSGGSGDEQYF TGTGCCAGCAGCTCTTCAGGGGGGAGTGGAGACGAGCAGTACTTC
TRBJ1-6 TRBV21-1 14 . . CASSKGTGNSPLHF TGTGCCAGCAGCAAAGGGACAGGTAATTCACCCCTCCACTTT
TRBJ2-2 TRBV6-2/TRBV6-3 15 . . CASSYTDETTGELFF TGTGCCAGCAGTTACACGGACGAAACCACCGGGGAGCTGTTTTTT
TRBJ2-6 TRBV28 15 . . CASSFGSAGANVLTF TGTGCCAGCAGTTTTGGATCGGCTGGGGCCAACGTCCTGACTTTC
TRBJ2-1 TRBV5-1 16 TRBD1 . CASSLGGTGDYNEQFF TGCGCCAGCAGCTTGGGCGGGACAGGCGACTACAATGAGCAGTTCTTC
TRBJ1-1 TRBV18 15 . . CASSPPRGGVTEAFF TGTGCCAGCTCACCCCCCAGGGGCGGGGTCACTGAAGCTTTCTTT
TRBJ2-7 TRBV3-1/TRBV3-2 15 . . CASSQGGTGIYEQYF TGTGCCAGCAGCCAAGGGGGGACGGGAATATACGAGCAGTACTTC
TRBJ1-2 TRBV19 14 TRBD1 few CASRTTGVTYGYTF TGTGCCAGTAGGACAACAGGGGTAACCTATGGCTACACCTTC
TRBJ1-5 TRBV30 13 . . CAWSFVFGEAQHF TGTGCCTGGAGTTTTGTTTTTGGGGAGGCCCAGCATTTT
TRBJ1-5 TRBV28 14 . . CASSLLKGGQPQHF TGTGCCAGCAGTTTGCTGAAAGGGGGACAGCCCCAGCATTTT
TRBJ1-2 TRBV7-9 14 . once CASSFPVVLSGYTF TGTGCCAGCAGCTTTCCAGTTGTCCTCTCTGGCTACACCTTC
TRBJ1-6 TRBV7-9 14 . . CASSPPLGNSPLHF TGTGCCAGCAGCCCACCATTAGGGAATTCACCCCTCCACTTT
TRBJ1-2 TRBV4-3 16 . . CASSQDAPGSRYGYTF TGCGCCAGCAGCCAAGATGCGCCAGGGTCCAGGTATGGCTACACCTTC
TRBJ2-7 TRBV6-5 14 . . CASRVGGFSYEQYF TGTGCCAGCAGGGTTGGGGGATTCTCCTACGAGCAGTACTTC
TRBJ1-2 TRBV29-1 13 . . CSAVTAPNYGYTF TGCAGCGCCGTGACAGCCCCTAACTATGGCTACACCTTC
TRBJ1-2 TRBV6-5 13 . few CASSYMGGNGYTF TGTGCCAGCAGTTACATGGGGGGAAATGGCTACACCTTC
TRBJ2-5 TRBV24-1 12 TRBD2 . CATGEGQETQYF TGTGCCACCGGGGAGGGCCAAGAGACCCAGTACTTC
TRBJ1-2 TRBV30 13 . . CAWSVRVRSGYTF TGTGCCTGGAGTGTACGAGTACGCAGTGGCTACACCTTC
TRBJ1-2 TRBV4-2 14 . . CASSQDPAGAGYTF TGTGCCAGCAGCCAAGATCCCGCGGGGGCTGGCTACACCTTC
TRBJ2-1 TRBV7-2 18 TRBD2 . CASSLARGLADLYNEQFF TGTGCCAGCAGCTTAGCGCGGGGACTAGCGGACCTATACAATGAGCAGTTCTTC